These 27 T cell receptor beta chains share one sample of origin, sequenced in a study of blood T cell repertoires in COVID-19. Clones were sequenced by immunoSEQ multiplex PCR, and TCRdb holds only the in-frame ones, with some missing. The repertoire holds roughly 100,000 clones, with just over 85% as singletons. The specimen sequenced was peripheral blood. These receptors were obtained from a human donor in a cohort sampled during active COVID-19.

The chain recombines TRBV9 with TRBJ2-3, with D unresolved. Looked up from germline, CDR1 is SGDLS and CDR2 is YYNGEE. The CDR3 contains 14 residues. Trimming removed 0 bases at V and 2 bases at J, with 7 bases between. The CDR3 reads CASSVAGVTDTQYF. As DNA, the CDR3 is TGTGCCAGCAGCGTAGCCGGTGTCACAGATACGCAGTATTTT.

This chain connects TRBV28 to TRBJ1-1; D gene ambiguous. V was clipped by 2 bases and J by 11 bases, with 15 bases between them. The CDR3 is 13 residues long. Looked up from germline, CDR1 is MDHEN and CDR2 is SYDVKM. CDR3 bases: TGTGCCAGCAGTTTAAATGCAATCCCGGGGGCTTTCTTT. Translating it yields CASSLNAIPGAFF.

The gene calls are TRBV18 and TRBJ1-4; TRBD1 matches 7 bases. This CDR3 has 15 residues. V lost 5 bases to trimming and J lost 8 bases; unmatched junction nucleotides: 11. From germline, CDR1 is KGHSH and CDR2 LQKENI. The CDR3 reads CASSTTTGAGEKLFF. As DNA, the CDR3 is TGTGCCAGCTCAACCACAACAGGGGCGGGGGAAAAACTGTTTTTT.

This chain joins TRBV7-9 and TRBJ2-5, with D uncertain. The CDR3 consists of 14 residues. Germline CDR1 and CDR2: SEHNR and FQNEAQ (reference sequence). The V and J ends lost 2 bases and 3 bases respectively, with 10 bases between them. DNA of the CDR3: TGTGCCAGCAGCTTACTAGGCAGCAAAGAGACCCAGTACTTC. Its protein product is CASSLLGSKETQYF.

The V call is TRBV5-8, the J call TRBJ2-5, with 9 bases lining up with TRBD2. The CDR3 covers 16 residues. V shed 3 bases, J shed 5 bases, and the junction held 11 bases outside the gene matches. Germline values: CDR1 SGHTS, CDR2 YDEGEE. The CDR3 DNA reads as TGTGCCAGCAGCTCCTTCCGCGGGAGGGCCAGGGAGACCCAGTACTTC. Its translation is CASSSFRGRARETQYF.

The chain joins TRBV5-1 to TRBJ2-1; D is undetermined. The CDR3 totals 13 residues. Germline V lookup: CDR1 SGHRS, CDR2 YFSETQ. V was pared by 2 bases and J by 6 bases, with 9 bases between. In nucleotides, the CDR3 is TGCGCCAGCAGCTTTACGCGAGTCAATGAGCAGTTCTTC. Translated: CASSFTRVNEQFF. Full variable domain (missing parts from reference TRBV5-1 and TRBJ2-1): KAGVTQTPRYLIKTRGQQVTLSCSPISGHRSVSWYQQTPGQGLQFLFEYFSETQRNKGNFPGRFSGRQFSNSRSEMNVSTLELGDSALYLCASSFTRVNEQFFGPGTRLTVL.

This clone was detected only once. The chain links TRBV13 to TRBJ2-1; 14 nucleotides match TRBD2. The trim removed 3 bases at V and 8 bases at J, leaving 9 bases unmatched. The CDR3 is 17 amino acids. The germline V gene has CDR1 PRHDT and CDR2 FYEKMQ (reference sequence). The CDR3 loop reads CASSFETGLAGDDEQFF. The DNA for the CDR3 is TGTGCCAGCAGCTTCGAAACGGGACTAGCGGGGGACGATGAGCAGTTCTTC.

The V call is TRBV6-2 or TRBV6-3, the J call TRBJ1-1; D is possibly TRBD1 (5 bases). Germline V gene sequence: CDR1 MNHEY, CDR2 SVGEGT. Trimming removed 3 bases at V and 6 bases at J, with 20 bases between. The length of the CDR3 is 16 residues. The CDR3 DNA reads as TGTGCCAGCAGTTATTCAGGGTACAGTGACGATTCTGAAGCTTTCTTT. Translation: CASSYSGYSDDSEAFF.

The chain joins TRBV6-4 to TRBJ2-7; 12 bases are a match to TRBD1. The CDR3 length is 16 residues. Germline V lookup: CDR1 MRHNA, CDR2 SNTAGT. V gave up 2 bases and J gave up 4 bases; unmatched junction bases: 6. In nucleotides, the CDR3 is TGTGCCAGCAGTGACACCGGGACAGGGGGCGGGTACGAGCAGTACTTC. Translation: CASSDTGTGGGYEQYF.

The chain uses TRBV11-2 and TRBJ1-4, with no clear D. Trimming removed 6 bases from V and 0 bases from J, with 11 bases in between. CDR1 SGHAT and CDR2 FQNNGV come from the germline V gene. The CDR3 is 15 residues long. CDR3 sequence (DNA): TGTGCCAGCAGTCAAGCACCTGCAACTAATGAAAAACTGTTTTTT. The encoded protein is CASSQAPATNEKLFF. Full variable domain (remainder filled in from reference TRBV11-2 and TRBJ1-4): EAGVAQSPRYKIIEKRQSVAFWCNPISGHATLYWYQQILGQGPKLLIQFQNNGVVDDSQLPKDRFSAERLKGVDSTLKIQPAKLEDSAVYLCASSQAPATNEKLFFGSGTQLSVL.

V gene TRBV7-2 combines with J gene TRBJ2-3, with a possible D match to TRBD1 (5 bases). V lost 1 base, J lost 2 bases, and 13 bases lay in between. Germline V lookup: CDR1 SGHTA, CDR2 FQGNSA. CDR3 length: 16 residues. The CDR3 coding sequence is TGTGCCAGCAGCTTAGACAGGATGGGAAACACAGATACGCAGTATTTT. As protein: CASSLDRMGNTDTQYF.

The chain uses TRBV11-2 and TRBJ1-1, with D maybe TRBD1 (6 bases). Germline V gene sequence: CDR1 SGHAT, CDR2 FQNNGV. CDR3 size: 11 residues. CDR3 protein: CWSGVNTEAFF. The CDR3 DNA reads TGTTGGTCAGGGGTGAACACTGAAGCTTTCTTT.

V gene TRBV11-1 combines with J gene TRBJ2-7; TRBD1 matches 7 bases. CDR3 size: 14 residues. The germline V gene has CDR1 SGHAT and CDR2 FQDESV (reference sequence). Trimming at V came to 8 bases and at J to 0 bases, leaving 7 bases not matched to a gene. CDR3 in DNA: TGTGCCAGCGGCCTAGCAGGGGGCTCCTACGAGCAGTACTTC. Protein: CASGLAGGSYEQYF. The full variable domain, rest sourced from reference TRBV11-1 and TRBJ2-7, is EAEVAQSPRYKITEKSQAVAFWCDPISGHATLYWYRQILGQGPELLVQFQDESVVDDSQLPKDRFSAERLKGVDSTLKIQPAELGDSAMYLCASGLAGGSYEQYFGPGTRLTVT.

This chain connects TRBV10-2 to TRBJ2-1; TRBD2 aligns across 7 bases. Germline CDR1 reads WSHSY; CDR2 reads SAAADI. The CDR3 spans 16 residues. Trimming cost V 2 bases and J 1 base; bases outside gene matches: 5. The CDR3 protein is CASSEPGGLSYNEQFF. As DNA, the CDR3 is TGCGCCAGCAGTGAGCCGGGGGGACTGTCCTACAATGAGCAGTTCTTC.

V usage is TRBV5-4 and J usage is TRBJ1-4; possible D gene TRBD1, 6 bases. The CDR3 extends over 14 amino acids. CDR1 is SGHNT, CDR2 YYREEE, per germline (reference sequence). The V and J ends lost 3 bases and 3 bases respectively, with 9 bases between them. CDR3 coding DNA: TGTGCCAGCAGCTCACAGGGATCTAATGAAAAACTGTTTTTT. Its translation is CASSSQGSNEKLFF.

As DNA, the CDR3 is TGCGCCAGCAGTGAGCCGGCGGAGGCGTGGGGGAGGACTGAAGCTTTCTTT. Encoded protein: CASSEPAEAWGRTEAFF. J is TRBJ1-1 and V is TRBV10-2, with D possibly being TRBD1 (5 bases). V was pared by 2 bases and J by 5 bases, with 21 bases between. CDR1 is WSHSY, CDR2 SAAADI, per germline. This CDR3 region has 17 residues.

The gene calls are TRBV5-1 and TRBJ1-1; D remains ambiguous. Germline CDR1 SGHRS, CDR2 YFSETQ. Trimming pared 0 bases from V and 2 bases from J, leaving 11 bases between. This CDR3 region has 15 residues. In nucleotides, the CDR3 is TGCGCCAGCAGCTTGGATCGCCAGTCTAACACTGAAGCTTTCTTT. Amino acids: CASSLDRQSNTEAFF.

The chain employs TRBV18 and TRBJ1-1; no reliable D call. CDR3 length: 17 residues. The V and J ends lost 1 base and 0 bases respectively, with 15 bases between them. Germline V gene data show CDR1 as KGHSH and CDR2 as LQKENI. In DNA, the CDR3 is TGTGCCAGCTCACCACGATCGAACAGAGGGCTGAACACTGAAGCTTTCTTT. Its translation is CASSPRSNRGLNTEAFF.

The rearrangement joins TRBV2 to TRBJ2-7; 9 nucleotides align to TRBD2. The germline gives CDR1 SNHLY, CDR2 FYNNEI. With V trimmed by 7 bases and J by 0 bases, 13 bases remained unmatched. The length of the CDR3 is 17 residues. The CDR3 DNA follows: TGTGCCAGCACCCCCTGGCTAGCGGGGCCTAGCTCCTACGAGCAGTACTTC. Protein product: CASTPWLAGPSSYEQYF.

The chain combines TRBV5-1 with TRBJ2-1, with D possibly TRBD2 on 6 matching bases. Per the germline V gene, CDR1 is SGHRS and CDR2 is YFSETQ. This CDR3 comprises 13 residues. Trimming removed 6 bases from V and 6 bases from J, with 13 bases in between. As DNA, the CDR3 is TGCGCCAGCAACCGGGACTGGGGCAATGAGCAGTTCTTC. Its protein is CASNRDWGNEQFF.

This chain links TRBV7-9 with TRBJ2-5; 9 bases are shared with TRBD2. Trimming at V came to 1 base and at J to 5 bases, leaving 11 bases not matched to a gene. This CDR3 has 17 amino acids. CDR1 is SEHNR, CDR2 FQNEAQ, per germline (reference sequence). CDR3 amino acids: CASSLVASGEVLETQYF. CDR3 nucleotide sequence: TGTGCCAGCAGCTTAGTTGCTAGCGGGGAAGTATTGGAGACCCAGTACTTC.

The gene calls are TRBV4-3 and TRBJ1-5; 11 nucleotides match TRBD1. CDR1 is LGHNA, CDR2 YSLEER, per germline. There are 20 residues in the CDR3. Germline trimming cut 1 base from V and 5 bases from J; bases unmatched to any gene: 16. CDR3 DNA: TGCGCCAGCAGCCAAGGGTGGACAGGGGGCTATCTCCTCTCTCATCAGCCCCAGCATTTT. Its translation: CASSQGWTGGYLLSHQPQHF.

This chain connects TRBV7-2 to TRBJ2-5; 12 nucleotides agree with TRBD2. Trimming took 1 base from V and 5 from J; bases not matched to a gene: 11. This CDR3 is built from 18 residues. Germline values: CDR1 SGHTA, CDR2 FQGNSA. The CDR3 DNA sequence: TGTGCCAGCAGCTTAGGGGGACTAGCGGGCGGGGCCCGGGAGACCCAGTACTTC. Translation gives CASSLGGLAGGARETQYF.

The chain uses TRBV5-1 and TRBJ1-1, with TRBD1 matching 9 bases. This CDR3 comprises 16 residues. Germline CDR1 and CDR2: SGHRS and YFSETQ. After removal of 4 bases from V and 6 bases from J, the junction contained 13 bases not matched to a gene. This CDR3 is CASSSRQGGYQPEAFF. DNA for the CDR3: TGCGCCAGCAGCAGCCGACAGGGGGGCTATCAGCCTGAAGCTTTCTTT. Full variable domain (missing parts from reference TRBV5-1 and TRBJ1-1): KAGVTQTPRYLIKTRGQQVTLSCSPISGHRSVSWYQQTPGQGLQFLFEYFSETQRNKGNFPGRFSGRQFSNSRSEMNVSTLELGDSALYLCASSSRQGGYQPEAFFGQGTRLTVV.

This clone was detected only once. V and J are TRBV5-1 and TRBJ2-7; 12 nucleotides agree with TRBD1. V lost 0 bases, J lost 3 bases, and 13 bases stayed unmatched. The germline gives CDR1 SGHRS, CDR2 YFSETQ. CDR3 length: 19 amino acids. CDR3 nucleotide sequence: TGCGCCAGCAGCTTGGTGGGGACAGGGGGCGCAAGGAGAAACTACGAGCAGTACTTC. Residues: CASSLVGTGGARRNYEQYF.

The chain couples TRBV18 to TRBJ1-1, with D uncertain. Trimming removed 3 bases from V and 3 bases from J, with 14 bases in between. The CDR3 sequence is 15 residues long. Germline values: CDR1 KGHSH, CDR2 LQKENI. DNA of the CDR3: TGTGCCAGCTCACCGCCGGCGGGCGGGGACACTGAAGCTTTCTTT. Protein: CASSPPAGGDTEAFF. The full variable domain, its missing parts supplied by reference TRBV18 and TRBJ1-1, is NAGVMQNPRHLVRRRGQEARLRCSPMKGHSHVYWYRQLPEEGLKFMVYLQKENIIDESGMPKERFSAEFPKEGPSILRIQQVVRGDSAAYFCASSPPAGGDTEAFFGQGTRLTVV.

The genes are TRBV10-3 and TRBJ2-1, with a tentative D call TRBD1 (5 bases). Germline values: CDR1 ENHRY, CDR2 SYGVKD. The CDR3 loop spans 13 amino acids. V shed 0 bases and J shed 7 bases, with 7 bases lying between them. DNA of the CDR3: TGTGCCATCAGTGAGTCAGACAGAAATGAGCAGTTCTTC. Translating it yields CAISESDRNEQFF.